Each of the 18 T cell receptor beta chains below was sequenced from the same sample in a study of OX40 agonist ivuxolimab in advanced cancers. Measured with immunoSEQ multiplex PCR; TCRdb has only the in-frame clones, and not every one. The sample shows 85,000 to 100,000 clones, over 75% of them seen only once. Here the sequenced sample was CD4+ or CD8+ T cells sorted from blood, taken in a trial of the OX40 agonist ivuxolimab. These receptors all stem from an adult with an advanced solid tumor such as melanoma, head and neck, liver or kidney cancer.

V and J are TRBV6-1 and TRBJ1-2, with TRBD1 as a possible D gene (5 bases). V shed 3 bases and J shed 9 bases, with 17 bases lying between them. The CDR3 sequence is 14 residues long. Germline V CDR1 and CDR2: MNHNS, SASEGT. The CDR3 here is CASSEPPGALSYTF. CDR3 nucleotide sequence: TGTGCCAGCAGTGAGCCGCCCGGGGCGCTGAGCTACACCTTC.

V is TRBV7-2 and J is TRBJ2-3; no clear D gene. CDR1 SGHTA and CDR2 FQGNSA come from the germline V gene. The length of the CDR3 is 17 residues. Trimming removed 1 base at V and 0 bases at J, with 14 bases between. The CDR3 protein is CASSLEPLGPSTDTQYF. In DNA, the CDR3 is TGTGCCAGCAGCTTAGAACCCCTCGGACCGAGCACAGATACGCAGTATTTT. The complete variable domain, with remaining parts taken from reference TRBV7-2 and TRBJ2-3, reads GAGVSQSPSNKVTEKGKDVELRCDPISGHTALYWYRQSLGQGLEFLIYFQGNSAPDKSGLPSDRFSAERTGGSVSTLTIQRTQQEDSAVYLCASSLEPLGPSTDTQYFGPGTRLTVL.

This chain connects TRBV7-9 to TRBJ2-5; 10 bases are a match to TRBD2. The CDR3 runs to 17 residues. The ends lost 0 bases at V and 5 bases at J; junction bases unmatched: 9. Germline V gene data show CDR1 as SEHNR and CDR2 as FQNEAQ (reference sequence). The CDR3 nucleotides read TGTGCCAGCAGCTTAGCGATCAGCGGGAGGGGGCGTGAGACCCAGTACTTC. Its protein product is CASSLAISGRGRETQYF. Full variable domain (remainder filled in from reference TRBV7-9 and TRBJ2-5): DTGVSQNPRHKITKRGQNVTFRCDPISEHNRLYWYRQTLGQGPEFLTYFQNEAQLEKSRLLSDRFSAERPKGSFSTLEIQRTEQGDSAMYLCASSLAISGRGRETQYFGPGTRLLVL.

This clone has only one observation. The genes are TRBV2 and TRBJ1-5; no clear D gene. This CDR3 is 14 amino acids long. The germline V gene has CDR1 SNHLY and CDR2 FYNNEI. The germline V and J ends were trimmed by 4 bases and 0 bases, with 7 bases remaining between them. The CDR3 DNA is TGTGCCAGCAGTGCCGGGTATAGCAATCAGCCCCAGCATTTT. Residues: CASSAGYSNQPQHF.

The rearrangement uses TRBV11-2 and TRBJ2-1; 10 bases agree with TRBD2. J gave up 8 bases and V 5 bases, and 9 bases lay outside the gene matches. This CDR3 comprises 15 residues. Germline CDR1 reads SGHAT; CDR2 reads FQNNGV. CDR3 sequence (DNA): TGTGCCAGCAGCCCCGCACCGGGACTAGCGTATGAGCAGTTCTTC. Amino acids: CASSPAPGLAYEQFF.

The chain links TRBV4-3 to TRBJ1-2; the match to TRBD1 covers 8 bases. From germline, CDR1 is LGHNA and CDR2 YSLEER. V dropped 1 base and J dropped 4; count of bases not matched to a gene: 8. This CDR3 has 16 residues. CDR3: CASSQAQGARSYGYTF. As DNA, the CDR3 is TGCGCCAGCAGCCAAGCCCAGGGGGCGCGTAGCTATGGCTACACCTTC.

This clone occurred once. V and J are TRBV7-2 and TRBJ1-2; maybe TRBD1 (6 bases). This CDR3 is 12 amino acids long. Germline V gene data show CDR1 as SGHTA and CDR2 as FQGNSA. Between the trimmed V and J ends, which lost 1 base and 7 bases, there was a span of 7 bases. The CDR3 reads CASSLEGGGYTF. The DNA for the CDR3 is TGTGCCAGCAGCTTAGAAGGGGGTGGCTACACCTTC.

This chain connects TRBV28 to TRBJ2-7; no firm D call. CDR3 length equals 16 residues. CDR1 is MDHEN and CDR2 is SYDVKM in the germline V gene. V was cut by 2 bases and J by 2 bases, with 16 bases left in between. The CDR3 is CASSLRQVGSAYEQYF. CDR3 DNA sequence: TGTGCCAGCAGTTTACGTCAGGTGGGTTCGGCCTACGAGCAGTACTTC.

V is TRBV7-2 and J is TRBJ2-5; weak D call: TRBD2 (5 bases). The CDR3 is 14 amino acids. V was cut by 5 bases and J by 0 bases, with 10 bases left in between. From germline, CDR1 is SGHTA and CDR2 FQGNSA. The CDR3 nucleotides are TGTGCCAGCAGCGCCGACTACCACCAAGAGACCCAGTACTTC. Protein: CASSADYHQETQYF.

There are a few counts of this clone. The chain is built from TRBV11-1 and TRBJ2-7; 8 bases align to TRBD1. Germline V gene data show CDR1 as SGHAT and CDR2 as FQDESV (reference sequence). With 3 bases clipped from V and 5 bases from J, the junction kept 6 bases outside the gene matches. The length of the CDR3 is 14 residues. The CDR3, as DNA: TGTGCCAGCAGCTTGCAGGGGGCGCAGGACGAGCAGTACTTC. It yields the protein CASSLQGAQDEQYF.

The chain combines TRBV6-1 with TRBJ2-1, with 8 bases that match TRBD2. This CDR3 spans 15 amino acids. Looked up from germline, CDR1 is MNHNS and CDR2 is SASEGT. The ends lost 6 bases at V and 5 bases at J; junction bases unmatched: 9. CDR3 in amino acids: CASSAIAGGDNEQFF. Here the CDR3 DNA reads TGTGCCAGCAGCGCGATCGCGGGAGGCGACAATGAGCAGTTCTTC.

The rearrangement joins TRBV27 to TRBJ2-7; D perhaps matches TRBD2 (5 bases). Trimming removed 0 bases from V and 3 bases from J, with 21 bases in between. The CDR3 extends over 18 amino acids. CDR1 is MNHEY, CDR2 SMNVEV, per germline (reference sequence). In DNA form, the CDR3 reads TGTGCCAGCAGTTTATCCACTCCCTCGAGGGCCCCATACTACGAGCAGTACTTC. Translating gives CASSLSTPSRAPYYEQYF.

Worth noting for this clone: Other DNA variants within this sample encode the same CDR3. The V gene is TRBV11-2, the J gene TRBJ2-7; 8 bases map to TRBD2. The junction had 1 base not matched to a gene; V was cut back by 2 bases and J by 1 base. CDR1 is SGHAT, CDR2 FQNNGV, per germline. CDR3 length: 14 amino acids. CDR3 nucleotide sequence: TGTGCCAGCAGCTTAACTAGCGGATCCTACGAGCAGTACTTC. Translation gives CASSLTSGSYEQYF. Full variable domain (outside the CDR3, taken from reference TRBV11-2 and TRBJ2-7): EAGVAQSPRYKIIEKRQSVAFWCNPISGHATLYWYQQILGQGPKLLIQFQNNGVVDDSQLPKDRFSAERLKGVDSTLKIQPAKLEDSAVYLCASSLTSGSYEQYFGPGTRLTVT.

The chain links TRBV11-2 to TRBJ2-7, with TRBD1 matching over 9 bases. The CDR3 extends over 13 amino acids. J was trimmed by 4 bases and V by 6 bases; bases with no gene match: 4. In germline, CDR1 is SGHAT, CDR2 FQNNGV. CDR3 amino acids: CASRRTGDYEQYF. CDR3 DNA: TGTGCCAGCAGAAGGACAGGGGATTACGAGCAGTACTTC.

The chain combines TRBV6-6 with TRBJ2-7; weak D call: TRBD2 (5 bases). The germline CDR1 and CDR2 sequences are MNHNY and SVGAGI (reference sequence). The V gene lost 2 bases and the J gene lost 2 bases, with 13 bases spanning the gap. The CDR3 is 15 residues long. The chain's CDR3 is CASSYEGGPAYEQYF. Written as DNA, the CDR3 is TGTGCCAGCAGTTACGAGGGCGGACCCGCCTACGAGCAGTACTTC.

The table lists this clone with a few counts. The chain is built from TRBV6-5 and TRBJ1-2; D gene uncertain. The CDR3 totals 14 residues. The V end was cut by 2 bases, the J end by 7 bases, with 14 bases between. Germline V gives CDR1 MNHEY, CDR2 SVGAGI. The DNA of the CDR3 is TGTGCCAGCAGTTACCACTGGACCTACCCTGGCTACACCTTC. Its protein product is CASSYHWTYPGYTF.

The chain recombines TRBV2 with TRBJ2-7; the D gene is possibly TRBD2 (5 bases). CDR1 and CDR2 (germline): SNHLY, FYNNEI. Trimming shortened V by 3 bases and J by 0 bases, and 9 bases separated the two germline ends. The CDR3 is 14 residues long. Written as DNA, the CDR3 is TGTGCCAGCAGTGATCAGCGGAGCTCCTACGAGCAGTACTTC. This encodes CASSDQRSSYEQYF. Full variable domain (rest looked up from reference TRBV2 and TRBJ2-7): EPEVTQTPSHQVTQMGQEVILRCVPISNHLYFYWYRQILGQKVEFLVSFYNNEISEKSEIFDDQFSVERPDGSNFTLKIRSTKLEDSAMYFCASSDQRSSYEQYFGPGTRLTVT.

CDR3 nucleotide sequence: TGTGCCAGCAGGGACAGGGTGGGGGAGACCCAGTACTTC. Amino acids: CASRDRVGETQYF. V and J are TRBV7-9 and TRBJ2-5, with 8 bases lining up with TRBD1. From germline, CDR1 is SEHNR and CDR2 FQNEAQ (reference sequence). The V segment lost 6 bases and the J segment 5 bases; nucleotides outside the gene matches: 5. There are 13 residues in the CDR3.